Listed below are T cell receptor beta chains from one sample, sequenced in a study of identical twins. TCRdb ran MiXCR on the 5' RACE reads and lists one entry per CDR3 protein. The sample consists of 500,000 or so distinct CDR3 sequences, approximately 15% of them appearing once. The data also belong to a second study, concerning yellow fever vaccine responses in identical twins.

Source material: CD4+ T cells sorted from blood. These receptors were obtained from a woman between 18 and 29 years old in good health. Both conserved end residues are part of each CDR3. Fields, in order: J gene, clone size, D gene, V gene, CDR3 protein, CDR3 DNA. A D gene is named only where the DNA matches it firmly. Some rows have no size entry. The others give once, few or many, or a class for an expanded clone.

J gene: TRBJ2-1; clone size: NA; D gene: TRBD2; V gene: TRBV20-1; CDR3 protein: CSATGLVFGEQFF; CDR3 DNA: TGCAGTGCTACGGGACTAGTCTTTGGGGAGCAGTTCTTC
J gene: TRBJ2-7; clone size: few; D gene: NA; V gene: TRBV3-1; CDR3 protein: CASSQERGLSYEQYF; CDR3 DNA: TGTGCCAGCAGCCAAGAGCGGGGGCTATCCTACGAGCAGTACTTC
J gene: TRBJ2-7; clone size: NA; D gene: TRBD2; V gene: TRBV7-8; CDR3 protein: CASSLEGVSGGVYEQYF; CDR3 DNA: TGTGCCAGCAGCTTAGAAGGGGTGAGCGGGGGAGTGTACGAGCAGTACTTC
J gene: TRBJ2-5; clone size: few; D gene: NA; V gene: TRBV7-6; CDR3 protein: CASSLVAGRQETQYF; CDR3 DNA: TGTGCCAGCAGCTTAGTAGCCGGTCGCCAAGAGACCCAGTACTTC
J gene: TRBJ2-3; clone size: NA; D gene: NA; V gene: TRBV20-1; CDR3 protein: CSAPDPPTDTQYF; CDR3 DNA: TGCAGTGCCCCAGACCCACCCACAGATACGCAGTATTTT
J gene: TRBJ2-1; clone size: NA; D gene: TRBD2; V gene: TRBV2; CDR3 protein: CASSPGLVQYNEQFF; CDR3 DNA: TGTGCCAGCAGTCCGGGACTAGTTCAGTACAATGAGCAGTTCTTC
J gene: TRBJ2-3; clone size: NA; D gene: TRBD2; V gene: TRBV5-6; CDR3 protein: CASSLLGLAGGPTDTQYF; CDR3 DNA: TGTGCCAGCAGCTTGCTCGGTCTAGCGGGGGGCCCCACAGATACGCAGTATTTT
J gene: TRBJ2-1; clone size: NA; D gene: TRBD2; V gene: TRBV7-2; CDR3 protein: CASSARGLAGGNEQFF; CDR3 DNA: TGTGCCAGCAGCGCGCGGGGACTAGCGGGGGGGAATGAGCAGTTCTTC
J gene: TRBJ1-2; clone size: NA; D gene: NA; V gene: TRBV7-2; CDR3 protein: CASSLVSLTLYF; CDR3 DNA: TGTGCCAGCAGCTTAGTTTCTTTGACCTTGTACTTC
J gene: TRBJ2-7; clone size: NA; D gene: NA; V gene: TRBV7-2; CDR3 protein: CASSLEYERYF; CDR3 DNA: TGTGCCAGCAGCTTAGAGTACGAGCGGTACTTC
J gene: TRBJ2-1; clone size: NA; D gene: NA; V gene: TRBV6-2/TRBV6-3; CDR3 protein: CASSSQVHHPYNEQFF; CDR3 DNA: TGTGCCAGCAGTTCCCAAGTCCATCACCCTTACAATGAGCAGTTCTTC
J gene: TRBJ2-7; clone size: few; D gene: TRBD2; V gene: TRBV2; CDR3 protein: CASTGLAGSRYEQYF; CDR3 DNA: TGTGCCAGCACTGGACTAGCGGGAAGTCGGTACGAGCAGTACTTC
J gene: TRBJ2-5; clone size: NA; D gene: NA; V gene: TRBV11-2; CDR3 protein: CASSLEVAVQATQYF; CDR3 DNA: TGTGCCAGCAGCTTAGAAGTTGCGGTCCAAGCGACCCAGTACTTC
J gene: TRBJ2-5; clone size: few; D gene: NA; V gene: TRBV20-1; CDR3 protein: CSARDNGETQYF; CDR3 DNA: TGCAGTGCTAGAGATAACGGGGAGACCCAGTACTTC
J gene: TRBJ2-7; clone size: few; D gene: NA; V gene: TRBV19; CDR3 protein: CASSMSGLSYEQYF; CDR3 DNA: TGTGCCAGTAGTATGTCGGGACTGTCCTACGAGCAGTACTTC
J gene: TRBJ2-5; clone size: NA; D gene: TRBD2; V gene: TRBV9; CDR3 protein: CASSVTGGVETQYF; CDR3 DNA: TGTGCCAGCAGCGTAACGGGAGGGGTAGAGACCCAGTACTTC
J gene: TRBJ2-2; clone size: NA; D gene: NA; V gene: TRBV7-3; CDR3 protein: CASSFGGMNTGELFF; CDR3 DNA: TGTGCCAGCAGCTTTGGGGGGATGAACACCGGGGAGCTGTTTTTT
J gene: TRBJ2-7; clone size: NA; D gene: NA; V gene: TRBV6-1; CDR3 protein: CASNPQGTYEQYF; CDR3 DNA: TGTGCCAGCAATCCACAGGGAACCTACGAGCAGTACTTC
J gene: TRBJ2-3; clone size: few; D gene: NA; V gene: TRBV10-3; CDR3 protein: CAISDLGVPVGTDTQYF; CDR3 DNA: TGTGCCATCAGCGACTTGGGGGTCCCCGTCGGCACAGATACGCAGTATTTT
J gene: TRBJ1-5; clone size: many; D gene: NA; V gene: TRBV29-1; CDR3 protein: CSVVPGGNQPQHF; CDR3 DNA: TGCAGCGTTGTCCCCGGGGGCAATCAGCCCCAGCATTTT
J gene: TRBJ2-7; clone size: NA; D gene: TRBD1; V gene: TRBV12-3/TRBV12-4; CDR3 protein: CASSLSSDRGYEQYF; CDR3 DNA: TGTGCCAGCAGTTTATCTTCGGACAGGGGTTACGAGCAGTACTTC
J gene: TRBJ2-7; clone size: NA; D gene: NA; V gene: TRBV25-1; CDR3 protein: CASRNPGSSYEQYF; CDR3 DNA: TGTGCCAGCAGAAACCCGGGCAGCTCCTACGAGCAGTACTTC
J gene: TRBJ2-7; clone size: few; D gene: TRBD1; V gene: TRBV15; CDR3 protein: CATSRDGSGQGSHEQYF; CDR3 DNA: TGTGCCACCAGCAGAGATGGTAGTGGACAGGGGAGCCACGAGCAGTACTTC
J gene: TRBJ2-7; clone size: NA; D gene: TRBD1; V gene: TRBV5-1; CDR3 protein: CASSLEGTGPSDEQYF; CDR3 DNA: TGCGCCAGCAGCTTGGAAGGGACAGGACCTTCGGACGAGCAGTACTTC
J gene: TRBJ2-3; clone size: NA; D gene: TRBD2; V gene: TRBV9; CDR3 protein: CASSGTSRSQYF; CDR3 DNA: TGTGCCAGCAGCGGGACTAGTCGGTCACAGTATTTT
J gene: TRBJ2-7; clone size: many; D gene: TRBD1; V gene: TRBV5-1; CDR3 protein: CASSVGQTGTYEQYF; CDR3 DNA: TGCGCCAGCAGCGTGGGACAGACCGGGACCTACGAGCAGTACTTC
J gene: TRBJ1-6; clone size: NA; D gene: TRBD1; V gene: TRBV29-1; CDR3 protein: CSVGQGNDSPLHF; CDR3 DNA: TGCAGCGTGGGACAGGGGAACGATTCACCCCTCCACTTT
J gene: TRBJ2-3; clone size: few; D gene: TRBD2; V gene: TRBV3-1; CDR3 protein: CASSQQTSSTQYF; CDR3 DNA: TGTGCCAGCAGCCAACAGACTAGCTCGACGCAGTATTTT
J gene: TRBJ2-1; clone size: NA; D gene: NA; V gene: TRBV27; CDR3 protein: CASSFSGDQNEQFF; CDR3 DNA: TGTGCCAGCAGTTTCTCGGGGGACCAGAATGAGCAGTTCTTC
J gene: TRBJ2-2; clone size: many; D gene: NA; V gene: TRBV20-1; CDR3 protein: CSAMSKDNTGELFF; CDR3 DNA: TGCAGTGCTATGTCCAAGGACAACACCGGGGAGCTGTTTTTT
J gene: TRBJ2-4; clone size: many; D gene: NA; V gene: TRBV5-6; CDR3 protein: CASSFQNIQYF; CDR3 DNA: TGTGCCAGCAGCTTCCAAAACATTCAGTACTTC
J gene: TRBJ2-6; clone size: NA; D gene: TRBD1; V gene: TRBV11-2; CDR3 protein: CASSSVAGTGSGANVLTF; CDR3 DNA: TGTGCCAGCAGCTCTGTGGCCGGGACAGGGTCTGGGGCCAACGTCCTGACTTTC
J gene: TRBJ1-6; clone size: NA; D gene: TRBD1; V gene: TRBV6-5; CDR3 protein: CASSYTRQGRYSPLHF; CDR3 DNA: TGTGCCAGCAGTTACACCCGACAGGGAAGGTATTCACCCCTCCACTTT
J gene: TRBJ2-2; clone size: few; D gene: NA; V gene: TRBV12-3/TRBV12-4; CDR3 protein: CASSLMAGGELFF; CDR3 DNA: TGTGCCAGCAGTTTAATGGCCGGCGGGGAGCTGTTTTTT
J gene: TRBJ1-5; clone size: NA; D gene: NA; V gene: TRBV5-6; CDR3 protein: CASSLGVVVRNQPQHF; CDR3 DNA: TGTGCCAGCAGCTTGGGGGTTGTTGTACGAAATCAGCCCCAGCATTTT
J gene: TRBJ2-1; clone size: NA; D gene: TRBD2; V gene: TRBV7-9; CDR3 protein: CASSRGSGSNEQFF; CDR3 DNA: TGTGCCAGCAGCAGAGGGAGCGGGAGCAATGAGCAGTTCTTC
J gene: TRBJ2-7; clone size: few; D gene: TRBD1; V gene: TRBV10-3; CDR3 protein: CAIRATGDYEQYF; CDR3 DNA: TGTGCCATCAGGGCGACAGGGGACTACGAGCAGTACTTC
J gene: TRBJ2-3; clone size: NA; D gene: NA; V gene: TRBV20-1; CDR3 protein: CSARPLSSRTDTQYF; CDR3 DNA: TGCAGTGCTAGGCCACTGAGCTCTCGCACAGATACGCAGTATTTT
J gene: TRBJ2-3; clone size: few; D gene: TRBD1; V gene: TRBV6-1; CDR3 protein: CASSGTGSPTDTQYF; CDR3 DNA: TGTGCCAGCAGCGGGACAGGTAGTCCGACAGATACGCAGTATTTT
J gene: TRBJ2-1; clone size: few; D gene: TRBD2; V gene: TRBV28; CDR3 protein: CASRTSGLLSYNEQFF; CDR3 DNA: TGTGCCAGCAGGACCTCGGGACTACTGTCCTACAATGAGCAGTTCTTC
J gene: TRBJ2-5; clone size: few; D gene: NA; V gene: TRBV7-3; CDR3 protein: CASSLNGGETQYF; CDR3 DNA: TGTGCCAGCAGCTTAAACGGTGGCGAGACCCAGTACTTC
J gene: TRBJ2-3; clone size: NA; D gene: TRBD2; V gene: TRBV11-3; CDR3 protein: CASSITSGGNTQYF; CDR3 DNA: TGTGCCAGCAGCATTACTAGCGGGGGGAATACGCAGTATTTT
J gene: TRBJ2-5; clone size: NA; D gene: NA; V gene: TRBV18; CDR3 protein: CASSPLGKLETQYF; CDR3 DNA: TGTGCCAGCTCACCACTTGGGAAATTAGAGACCCAGTACTTC
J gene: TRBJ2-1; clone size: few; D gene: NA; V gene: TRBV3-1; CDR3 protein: CASSQDTPYNEQFF; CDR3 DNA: TGTGCCAGCAGCCAAGACACCCCATACAATGAGCAGTTCTTC
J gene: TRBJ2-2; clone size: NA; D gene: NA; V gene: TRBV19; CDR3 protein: CASVGGNTGELFF; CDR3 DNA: TGTGCCAGTGTGGGGGGAAACACCGGGGAGCTGTTTTTT
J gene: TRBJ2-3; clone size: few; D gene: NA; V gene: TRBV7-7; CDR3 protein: CASRERGTDTQYF; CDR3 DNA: TGTGCTAGCAGGGAGCGGGGCACAGATACGCAGTATTTT
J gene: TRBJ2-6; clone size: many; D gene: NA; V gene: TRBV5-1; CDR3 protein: CASSLIGGRTGANVLTF; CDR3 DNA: TGCGCCAGCAGCTTGATCGGGGGCCGGACTGGGGCCAACGTCCTGACTTTC
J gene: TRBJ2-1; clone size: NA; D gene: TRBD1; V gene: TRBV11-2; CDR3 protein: CASSLVSGTGKNEQFF; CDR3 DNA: TGTGCCAGCAGCTTAGTATCCGGGACAGGGAAAAATGAGCAGTTCTTC
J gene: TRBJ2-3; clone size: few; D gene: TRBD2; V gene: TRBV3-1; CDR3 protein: CASSQGKSSGHTQYF; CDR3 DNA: TGTGCCAGCAGCCAAGGAAAGAGTAGCGGGCATACGCAGTATTTT
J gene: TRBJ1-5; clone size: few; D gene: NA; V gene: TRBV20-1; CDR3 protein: CSARVGGNQPQHF; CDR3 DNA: TGCAGTGCTAGAGTGGGGGGGAATCAGCCCCAGCATTTT